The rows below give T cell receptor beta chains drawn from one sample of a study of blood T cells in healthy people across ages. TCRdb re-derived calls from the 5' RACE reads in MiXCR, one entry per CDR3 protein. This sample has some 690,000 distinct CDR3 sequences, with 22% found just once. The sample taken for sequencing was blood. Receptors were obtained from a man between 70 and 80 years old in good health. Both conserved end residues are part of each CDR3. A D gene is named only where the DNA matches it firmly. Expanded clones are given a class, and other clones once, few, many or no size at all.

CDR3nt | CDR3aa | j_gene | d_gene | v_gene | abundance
TGTGCCAGCAACTTAGACCGGGCTAGGTCTTTCTTT | CASNLDRARSFF | TRBJ1-1 | . | TRBV12-3/TRBV12-4 | few
TGCAGTGCTAGAGACCCGTATCTCGGGACTTTCTTT | CSARDPYLGTFF | TRBJ1-1 | . | TRBV20-1 | many
TGCGCCAGCGCCTCCCCGGGGGGGGGAGATACGCAGTATTTT | CASASPGGGDTQYF | TRBJ2-3 | TRBD2 | TRBV5-1 | few
TGTGCCAGCGGCCCTTATTCACCCCTCCACTTT | CASGPYSPLHF | TRBJ1-6 | . | TRBV6-5 | .
TGCAGCGTTGAAACGGGAGCCGGCACAGATACGCAGTATTTT | CSVETGAGTDTQYF | TRBJ2-3 | . | TRBV29-1 | .
TGTGCCAGCAGTTTGTTTGGAGTTCCGCAGCCCCAGCATTTT | CASSLFGVPQPQHF | TRBJ1-5 | . | TRBV12-3/TRBV12-4 | few
TGTGCCAGCAGTCCCGCCCGACAGGGTAGTCAGCCCCAGCATTTT | CASSPARQGSQPQHF | TRBJ1-5 | TRBD1 | TRBV28 | .
TGTGCCAGCAGTGCCCGACCAGGGGCCGATGGCTACACCTTC | CASSARPGADGYTF | TRBJ1-2 | . | TRBV27 | .
TGCGCCAGCAGCGCGAGTACGTCGGGGTCCTATGGCTACACCTTC | CASSASTSGSYGYTF | TRBJ1-2 | . | TRBV5-1 | many
TGTGCCAGCAGCTTAAGTCAAACCTACGAGCAGTACTTC | CASSLSQTYEQYF | TRBJ2-7 | . | TRBV7-9 | few
TGTGCCAGCAGACAACGGACTAGCGGGAGCAATGAGCAGTTCTTC | CASRQRTSGSNEQFF | TRBJ2-1 | TRBD2 | TRBV12-3/TRBV12-4 | once
TGTGCCAGCAGTTTTCAGACTAGCGGGACAAATGAGCAGTTCTTC | CASSFQTSGTNEQFF | TRBJ2-1 | TRBD2 | TRBV12-3/TRBV12-4 | few
TGTGCCAGCAGAGAGGACTTTAACTATGGCTACACCTTC | CASREDFNYGYTF | TRBJ1-2 | . | TRBV12-3/TRBV12-4 | .
TGTGCCAGCAGTTCTCGAAGGCGGGACACCGGGGAGCTGTTTTTT | CASSSRRRDTGELFF | TRBJ2-2 | . | TRBV25-1 | .
TGTGCCAGCAGTGAAAAAGGGGGGAAACGGGAAAAACTGTTTTTT | CASSEKGGKREKLFF | TRBJ1-4 | . | TRBV2 | .
TGTGCCACCAGCAGAGATTATAAGGAGACCCAGTACTTC | CATSRDYKETQYF | TRBJ2-5 | . | TRBV15 | .
TGCAGTGCCGGTGGGGGGGCTGATAGCAATCAGCCCCAGCATTTT | CSAGGGADSNQPQHF | TRBJ1-5 | . | TRBV20-1 | many
TGCAGTGCTAGTGGTCTAGCGGGTCCCCCAATCGCCAATGAGCAGTTCTTC | CSASGLAGPPIANEQFF | TRBJ2-1 | TRBD2 | TRBV20-1 | few
TGTGCCAGCAGCCTGACCGGGACAGGGGGCTTTGGCTACACCTTC | CASSLTGTGGFGYTF | TRBJ1-2 | TRBD1 | TRBV11-2 | .
TGTGCCAGCAGCCGGGCTGGCGGGGAGCTGTTTTTT | CASSRAGGELFF | TRBJ2-2 | . | TRBV27 | .
TGTGCCAGCAGTTTAGCGGGGGGGCGCGGCTACACCTTC | CASSLAGGRGYTF | TRBJ1-2 | . | TRBV12-3/TRBV12-4 | many
TGTGCCATCAGTGGTACGAGCACAGATACGCAGTATTTT | CAISGTSTDTQYF | TRBJ2-3 | . | TRBV10-3 | .
TGCGCCAGCAGCCAACTTTTGGGGAACCAGGGGGAGCAGTTCTTC | CASSQLLGNQGEQFF | TRBJ2-1 | . | TRBV4-3 | .
TGTGCCAGCAGCCAAGTGGCGATCGGAGAGGGAAGCACAGATACGCAGTATTTT | CASSQVAIGEGSTDTQYF | TRBJ2-3 | . | TRBV3-1 | .
TGTGCCAGCACCATCTGGGGTACGCAGTATTTT | CASTIWGTQYF | TRBJ2-3 | . | TRBV12-3/TRBV12-4 | few
TGCAGCGCCCTGAGGCTGATGAACACTGAAGCTTTCTTT | CSALRLMNTEAFF | TRBJ1-1 | . | TRBV29-1 | .
TGTGCCAGCAGTTTATGGGCTAGCGGGAACTTGGAGACCCAGTACTTC | CASSLWASGNLETQYF | TRBJ2-5 | TRBD2 | TRBV28 | .
TGTGCCAGCAGCTCGACCGGGACAGGGGAGGGAGATACGCAGTATTTT | CASSSTGTGEGDTQYF | TRBJ2-3 | TRBD1 | TRBV7-9 | .
TGTGCCAGCAGCCCCCGACTAGCGAGCTACAATGAGCAGTTCTTC | CASSPRLASYNEQFF | TRBJ2-1 | TRBD2 | TRBV7-3 | .
TGCAGTGCTAGGGGCAAGACAGGGAAAACTGAAGCTTTCTTT | CSARGKTGKTEAFF | TRBJ1-1 | TRBD1 | TRBV20-1 | .
TGTGCCACGTGGGACAGTAGGGTATTGGAGACCCAGTACTTC | CATWDSRVLETQYF | TRBJ2-5 | TRBD1 | TRBV10-3 | few
TGCAGTGCGCCCCGACAGGGGGCTAATGAAAAACTGTTTTTT | CSAPRQGANEKLFF | TRBJ1-4 | TRBD1 | TRBV20-1 | few
TGTGCCAGCAGCTTGTCCGGGATCGGGGAGCTGTTTTTT | CASSLSGIGELFF | TRBJ2-2 | . | TRBV11-2 | many
TGTGCCAGCAGTTTACGGACGGGGTCCGGAGCCCTCCACTTT | CASSLRTGSGALHF | TRBJ1-6 | . | TRBV12-3/TRBV12-4 | .
TGCAGCGTCCAGGGTCGGGGCACCGGGGAGCTGTTTTTT | CSVQGRGTGELFF | TRBJ2-2 | . | TRBV29-1 | .
TGCAGTGCCCCGATAACCTCGGAAAATGAGCAGTTCTTC | CSAPITSENEQFF | TRBJ2-1 | . | TRBV20-1 | .
TGTGCCAGCAGCCTCCAGGGGACAACTAATGAAAAACTGTTTTTT | CASSLQGTTNEKLFF | TRBJ1-4 | . | TRBV11-2 | few
TGTGCCAGCAGCTCCGAGGAGATGGGTGAAGCTTTCTTT | CASSSEEMGEAFF | TRBJ1-1 | . | TRBV7-9 | .
TGTGCCAGCAGTTTATATTCCCCTCGGGAGCAGCCCCAGCATTTT | CASSLYSPREQPQHF | TRBJ1-5 | . | TRBV12-3/TRBV12-4 | .
TGCGCCAGCAGCCCGTCGCCGGGACAAGTCACAGATACGCAGTATTTT | CASSPSPGQVTDTQYF | TRBJ2-3 | . | TRBV5-1 | few
TGTGCCAGCAGCTCTCAGGGGGCTCGGGCTGGAAACACCATATATTTT | CASSSQGARAGNTIYF | TRBJ1-3 | TRBD1 | TRBV13 | .
TGTGCCAGCTCACTCACAGGGGGCGAGAGCACTGAAGCTTTCTTT | CASSLTGGESTEAFF | TRBJ1-1 | TRBD1 | TRBV18 | .
TGCAGTGCTAGAAAGACAGGGAGCACAGATACGCAGTATTTT | CSARKTGSTDTQYF | TRBJ2-3 | TRBD1 | TRBV20-1 | few
TGCAGCGTACGGATTTTTGGTGAGCAGTTCTTC | CSVRIFGEQFF | TRBJ2-1 | . | TRBV29-1 | .
TGCAGTGCTAGAGACGACTTCGAGATTGGGAACACTGAAGCTTTCTTT | CSARDDFEIGNTEAFF | TRBJ1-1 | . | TRBV20-1 | .
TGTGCCAACACTCGGGTTTCCCCCACAGATACGCAGTATTTT | CANTRVSPTDTQYF | TRBJ2-3 | . | TRBV12-3/TRBV12-4 | .
TGTGCCAGCAGCTTAAACCCGGCATGGAACACTGAAGCTTTCTTT | CASSLNPAWNTEAFF | TRBJ1-1 | . | TRBV7-3 | .
TGTGCCAGCAGCCCCTCTCTATCAGAAATCTACGAGCAGTACTTC | CASSPSLSEIYEQYF | TRBJ2-7 | . | TRBV5-6 | .
TGCAGTGCTAGGAACAGGGGGAATCAGCCCCAGCATTTT | CSARNRGNQPQHF | TRBJ1-5 | TRBD1 | TRBV20-1 | .
TGCGCCAGCAGCTTGGGGGCAGCCTCCTACAATGAGCAGTTCTTC | CASSLGAASYNEQFF | TRBJ2-1 | . | TRBV5-1 | many
TGTGCCAGCAGCCAAGATGACCTACGGAACATTCAGTACTTC | CASSQDDLRNIQYF | TRBJ2-4 | . | TRBV14 | .
TGCAGTGCCCACGACAGCTCCACCTATGGCTACACCTTC | CSAHDSSTYGYTF | TRBJ1-2 | . | TRBV20-1 | once
TGTGCCAGCAGATGGGCGGTGCCAGATACGCAGTATTTT | CASRWAVPDTQYF | TRBJ2-3 | . | TRBV7-2 | few
TGTGCCAGCAGCTCCGCGCGACTAGCGGGAGCATACAATGAGCAGTTCTTC | CASSSARLAGAYNEQFF | TRBJ2-1 | TRBD2 | TRBV7-9 | .
TGTGCCAGCAGAAAGGGAGGGAGGGGTGAAAAACTGTTTTTT | CASRKGGRGEKLFF | TRBJ1-4 | . | TRBV6-5 | few